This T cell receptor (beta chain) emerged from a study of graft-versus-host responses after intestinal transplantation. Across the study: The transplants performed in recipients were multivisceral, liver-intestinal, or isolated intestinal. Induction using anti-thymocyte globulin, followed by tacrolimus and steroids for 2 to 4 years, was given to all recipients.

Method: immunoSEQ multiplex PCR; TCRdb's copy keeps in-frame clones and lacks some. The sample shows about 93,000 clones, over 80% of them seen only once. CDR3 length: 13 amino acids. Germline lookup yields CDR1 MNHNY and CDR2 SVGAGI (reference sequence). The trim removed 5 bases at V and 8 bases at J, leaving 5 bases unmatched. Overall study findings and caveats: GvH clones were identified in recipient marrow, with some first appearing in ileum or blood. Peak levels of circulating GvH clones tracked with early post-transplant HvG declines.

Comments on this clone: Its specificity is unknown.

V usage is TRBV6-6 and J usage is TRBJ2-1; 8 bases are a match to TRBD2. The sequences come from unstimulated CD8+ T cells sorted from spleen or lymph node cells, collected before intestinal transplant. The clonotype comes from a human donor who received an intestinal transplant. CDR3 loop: CASSTSGLYEQFF. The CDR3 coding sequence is TGTGCCAGCAGTACTAGCGGTCTCTATGAGCAGTTCTTC.